This T cell receptor beta chain was recovered during a study of control samples from healthy donors and cancer patients. CDR3 size: 13 residues. CDR1 and CDR2 from the germline V gene are LNHDA and SQIVND (reference sequence). The germline V and J ends were trimmed by 4 bases and 0 bases, with 4 bases remaining between them. Assay: immunoSEQ multiplex PCR; the TCRdb copy retains only in-frame clones and omits some. The table shows about 180,000 clones, with about 90% occurring only once. The V and J genes are TRBV19 and TRBJ2-4; D gene unclear. Sequencing was performed on blood. This TCR derives from a woman aged 45-65 years in good health. DNA of the CDR3: TGTGCCAGTAGTACCCTAGCCAAAAACATTCAGTACTTC. Encoded protein: CASSTLAKNIQYF.